The 20 T cell receptor beta chains listed next were all sequenced from one sample in a study of neoadjuvant anti-PD-1 for oral cavity cancer. Some clones are missing from TCRdb's copy, which holds only in-frame ones; the method was immunoSEQ multiplex PCR. The table lists about 14,000 clones, 66% of them singletons, with 2.2% in the top ten. The sample was PBMCs, taken before nivolumab (anti-PD-1) treatment. The receptors come from a person between 40 and 80 years old with oral cavity squamous cell carcinoma.

With respect to this clone: Other DNA sequences of this sample code for an identical CDR3. V and J are TRBV14 and TRBJ2-3, with TRBD1 identical over 9 bases. The CDR3 loop spans 15 amino acids. CDR1 is SGHDN, CDR2 FVKESK, per germline. The V gene end was trimmed by 3 bases and the J gene end by 1 base; junction bases not matched to a gene: 2. The CDR3 here is CASSQRTGGTDTQYF. As DNA, the CDR3 is TGTGCCAGCAGCCAGAGGACAGGGGGCACAGATACGCAGTATTTT.

This clone has only a few counts. This chain joins TRBV5-1 and TRBJ1-4, with TRBD1 identical over 8 bases. In germline, CDR1 is SGHRS, CDR2 YFSETQ. The junction had 3 bases not matched to a gene; V was cut back by 4 bases and J by 1 base. The CDR3 length is 15 residues. For the CDR3, the DNA is TGCGCCAGCAGCCCCGACAGGGGAACTAATGAAAAACTGTTTTTT. Translating it yields CASSPDRGTNEKLFF.

CDR3 bases: TGTGCCAGCAGTTTAGGAGGCATAAACTATGGCTACACCTTC. Encoded protein: CASSLGGINYGYTF. This chain joins TRBV27 and TRBJ1-2; D is uncertain. Germline values: CDR1 MNHEY, CDR2 SMNVEV (reference sequence). Trimming took 2 bases from V and 2 from J, leaving 9 bases between them. The CDR3 runs to 14 residues.

This chain joins TRBV27 and TRBJ1-1; 10 nucleotides agree with TRBD1. V was pared by 3 bases and J by 5 bases, with 9 bases of the junction left unmatched. Germline V gives CDR1 MNHEY, CDR2 SMNVEV (reference sequence). The length of the CDR3 is 16 residues. Here the CDR3 reads CASSFLGQGVGTEAFF. CDR3 in DNA: TGTGCCAGCAGTTTCCTTGGACAGGGGGTTGGTACTGAAGCTTTCTTT.

The chain couples TRBV18 to TRBJ1-3; 7 bases agree with TRBD1. The germline V gene has CDR1 KGHSH and CDR2 LQKENI. V trimming: 3 bases; J trimming: 0 bases; junction bases outside the gene matches: 2. This CDR3 is 15 amino acids long. The CDR3 loop is CASSPGTVSGNTIYF. In DNA, the CDR3 is TGTGCCAGCTCACCCGGGACAGTCTCTGGAAACACCATATATTTT.

The chain joins TRBV6-6 to TRBJ2-1; D may match TRBD1 or TRBD2 (5 bases each). The CDR3 has 15 residues. Trimming pared 3 bases from V and 8 bases from J, leaving 17 bases between. Germline V lookup: CDR1 MNHNY, CDR2 SVGAGI (reference sequence). The CDR3 reads CASSYVPGSGYEQFF. In nucleotides, the CDR3 is TGTGCCAGCAGTTATGTCCCAGGGTCGGGGTATGAGCAGTTCTTC.

This clone was found a few times. The chain has TRBV9 and TRBJ2-7; 8 bases fit TRBD2. V trimming: 4 bases; J trimming: 5 bases; junction bases outside the gene matches: 14. The CDR3 spans 16 residues. The germline gives CDR1 SGDLS, CDR2 YYNGEE. CDR3 nucleotide sequence: TGTGCCAGCAGCCCGAGAGGAGCGGGGGCCGGGGACGAGCAGTACTTC. Translated, it gives CASSPRGAGAGDEQYF.

The chain combines TRBV2 with TRBJ2-7, with D perhaps TRBD1 or TRBD2 (5 bases each). The CDR3 is made up of 14 amino acids. Germline values: CDR1 SNHLY, CDR2 FYNNEI. Trimming removed 10 bases from V and 2 bases from J, with 18 bases in between. The CDR3: CATSSGRNTYEQYF. CDR3 DNA sequence: TGTGCCACCTCTTCGGGACGCAATACCTACGAGCAGTACTTC. Drawing the rest from reference TRBV2 and TRBJ2-7, the complete variable domain is EPEVTQTPSHQVTQMGQEVILRCVPISNHLYFYWYRQILGQKVEFLVSFYNNEISEKSEIFDDQFSVERPDGSNFTLKIRSTKLEDSAMYFCATSSGRNTYEQYFGPGTRLTVT.

The chain links TRBV4-1 to TRBJ2-2; D gene unclear. The germline gives CDR1 MGHRA, CDR2 YSYEKL. This CDR3 is built from 16 residues. Trimming took off 5 bases at V and 1 base at J, with 14 bases between the two ends. The CDR3 region is CASSFRRSQNTGELFF. The DNA of the CDR3 is TGCGCCAGCAGCTTCCGGCGGTCACAGAACACCGGGGAGCTGTTTTTT.

The chain employs TRBV7-9 and TRBJ1-3; a weak D match, TRBD1 (5 bases). Trimming cost V 3 bases and J 2 bases, with 11 bases left between them. The CDR3 loop spans 15 amino acids. From germline, CDR1 is SEHNR and CDR2 FQNEAQ (reference sequence). The CDR3 protein is CASSLGESAGNTIYF. DNA of the CDR3: TGTGCCAGCAGCTTGGGGGAATCGGCTGGAAACACCATATATTTT.

The V call is TRBV5-5, the J call TRBJ2-4; tentatively, D is TRBD1 (6 bases). Germline loops: CDR1 SGHKS, CDR2 YYEKEE (reference sequence). Trimming removed 2 bases at V and 0 bases at J, with 15 bases between. The CDR3 is 17 residues long. The CDR3 DNA sequence: TGTGCCAGCAGCTTATTCACAGGGAGCCTAGCCAAAAACATTCAGTACTTC. Translating gives CASSLFTGSLAKNIQYF.

This clone was seen more than once but under ten times. V is TRBV2 and J is TRBJ2-3; D perhaps matches TRBD1 (5 bases). The CDR3 contains 16 residues. V shed 3 bases and J shed 2 bases, with 15 bases lying between them. Germline loops: CDR1 SNHLY, CDR2 FYNNEI. The CDR3 is CASSETTVLYTDTQYF. In DNA form, the CDR3 reads TGTGCCAGCAGTGAGACGACAGTTCTATACACAGATACGCAGTATTTT.

The chain joins TRBV29-1 to TRBJ2-5; D call uncertain. The germline gives CDR1 SQVTM, CDR2 ANQGSEA. This CDR3 has 10 amino acids. V dropped 5 bases and J dropped 5 bases, with 6 bases sitting between them. The CDR3 region is CSVRLETQYF. The DNA of the CDR3 is TGCAGCGTTCGACTGGAGACCCAGTACTTC.

The rearrangement uses TRBV5-1 and TRBJ2-3; TRBD1 matches at 10 bases. CDR1 is SGHRS, CDR2 YFSETQ, per germline. Losses at the gene ends were 0 bases for V and 10 bases for J; bases not matched to a gene: 5. CDR3 length equals 14 residues. The DNA for the CDR3 is TGCGCCAGCAGCTTGGCCGGGACAGGGGAGGCGCAGTATTTT. This sequence encodes CASSLAGTGEAQYF.

The chain couples TRBV6-1 to TRBJ1-2; D is unresolved. The germline V and J ends were trimmed by 1 base and 2 bases, with 8 bases remaining between them. Germline V CDR1 and CDR2: MNHNS, SASEGT. The CDR3 contains 14 residues. The CDR3 loop reads CASSEEQRNYGYTF. CDR3 in DNA: TGTGCCAGCAGTGAAGAACAGAGAAACTATGGCTACACCTTC.

For the CDR3, the DNA is TGTGCCAGCAGAGAGGCAGGGGGCTGGAATGAGCAGTTCTTC. As protein: CASREAGGWNEQFF. J is TRBJ2-1 and V is TRBV6-5; 8 bases agree with TRBD1. Trimming took 6 bases from V and 7 from J; bases not matched to a gene: 8. Germline loops: CDR1 MNHEY, CDR2 SVGAGI. The CDR3 loop spans 14 amino acids.

The chain recombines TRBV19 with TRBJ2-7; no clear D gene. Germline lookup yields CDR1 LNHDA and CDR2 SQIVND (reference sequence). This CDR3 has 15 residues. V lost 5 bases and J 1 base, leaving 15 bases between the germline ends. CDR3 sequence: CASSVDRGSSYEQYF. Written as DNA, the CDR3 is TGTGCCAGTAGTGTCGACCGAGGCTCGTCCTACGAGCAGTACTTC.

This clone has a single count. The chain joins TRBV28 to TRBJ2-5, with 7 nucleotides matching TRBD1. With V trimmed by 8 bases and J by 5 bases, 5 bases remained unmatched. The CDR3 spans 12 residues. Germline V gene sequence: CDR1 MDHEN, CDR2 SYDVKM. CDR3 protein: CASRGGRETQYF. The CDR3 DNA sequence: TGTGCCAGCCGAGGGGGCCGGGAGACCCAGTACTTC.

The J gene is TRBJ2-7, the V gene TRBV29-1, with 10 bases that match TRBD2. The trim removed 4 bases at V and 3 bases at J, leaving 9 bases unmatched. Germline V CDR1 and CDR2: SQVTM, ANQGSEA. The CDR3 has 15 amino acids. Here the CDR3 DNA reads TGCAGCGTTGGATCCCCTAGCGGGAGCGTCTACGAGCAGTACTTC. Its translation: CSVGSPSGSVYEQYF.

This chain joins TRBV19 and TRBJ2-7; D may match TRBD1 or TRBD2 (5 bases each). CDR1 and CDR2 (germline): LNHDA, SQIVND (reference sequence). V lost 0 bases and J 2 bases, leaving 5 bases between the germline ends. The CDR3 loop spans 13 amino acids. The CDR3 DNA is TGTGCCAGTAGTATAGAGGGGGCCTACGAGCAGTACTTC. Protein: CASSIEGAYEQYF.